Each of the 2 T cell receptor beta chains below was sequenced from the same sample in a study of response to subunit inactivated influenza vaccine. TCRdb called the RT-PCR reads again in MiXCR, with one record for every CDR3 protein. The sample lists about 650,000 distinct CDR3 sequences, 14% occurring once. This material consisted of PBMCs from blood, taken around 14 days before vaccination. The origin of the receptors is a man aged 50-60 years who received an inactivated influenza vaccine.

This clonotype was counted between two and nine times. The rearrangement links TRBV4-3 to TRBJ2-1; possibly TRBD1 for D (6 bases). V was clipped by 4 bases and J by 6 bases, with 13 bases between them. The CDR3 runs to 14 residues. Germline V gene data show CDR1 as LGHNA and CDR2 as YSLEER. The CDR3 bases are TGCGCCAGCAGCCCCTGGGACAACTCCAATGAGCAGTTCTTC. It translates to CASSPWDNSNEQFF.

The rearrangement joins TRBV7-8 to TRBJ2-1; 7 nucleotides agree with TRBD1. V lost 1 base, J lost 4 bases, and 13 bases stayed unmatched. CDR1 and CDR2 (germline): SGHVS, FQNEAQ. This CDR3 spans 18 amino acids. CDR3 in DNA: TGTGCCAGCAGCTTAGGGATAGGGGGCCAGCCTATATACAATGAGCAGTTCTTC. Translation gives CASSLGIGGQPIYNEQFF.